The entry below gives a single T cell receptor (beta chain) sequence along with its context. The antigen is not known. This record belongs to a study of cytomegalovirus exposure and HLA in healthy donors. Study in general: An early release of data contained some 80 million unique TCRs, which came from HLA-typed donors. Study-wide points: It was only CMV serostatus that was available as immune exposure information. According to an earlier analysis, most TCR beta V segments yielded productive rearrangements about 90% or about 30% of the time.

Amplification used 60 Vbeta primers and 13 Jbeta primers. The method was immunoSEQ multiplex PCR; TCRdb's version includes in-frame clones alone and lacks a portion of them. Of about 160,000 clones in the sample, roughly 76% are singletons; the top ten hold under 1.5%. The sample comprised PBMCs. This TCR derives from a man aged 55-75 years in good health and CMV-seronegative.

The CDR3 DNA follows: TGTGCCAGCAGCGCACCCGGGACCCCGGGAGATGAAAAACTGTTTTTT. This translates into CASSAPGTPGDEKLFF. The chain employs TRBV7-9 and TRBJ1-4, with D tentatively TRBD1 (5 bases). Deletions cut 5 bases from V and 6 bases from J, with 19 bases between. This CDR3 is built from 16 residues. Germline CDR1 reads SEHNR; CDR2 reads FQNEAQ (reference sequence). Looking up the rest from reference TRBV7-9 and TRBJ1-4 gives the full variable domain: DTGVSQNPRHKITKRGQNVTFRCDPISEHNRLYWYRQTLGQGPEFLTYFQNEAQLEKSRLLSDRFSAERPKGSFSTLEIQRTEQGDSAMYLCASSAPGTPGDEKLFFGSGTQLSVL.